The entry below describes one TCR beta chain. Antigen specificity is unknown. Germline CDR1 SGHVS, CDR2 FQNEAQ. The CDR3 sequence is 14 residues long. V was pared by 5 bases and J by 6 bases, with 11 bases between. The data derive from a study of vaccination effects on CD4 cells after COVID-19. This table comes from immunoSEQ multiplex PCR, and its TCRdb copy is limited to in-frame clones, with some not included. The repertoire holds roughly 56,000 clones, with around 80% as singletons. The culture ran for about 11 days, and then CD4+ T cells were isolated. This chain connects TRBV7-8 to TRBJ1-6, with TRBD1 as a possible D gene (5 bases). The receptor was derived from a human donor who received a COVID-19 vaccine. Here the sequenced sample was CD4+ T cells from PBMCs cultured without peptide, taken before COVID-19 vaccination. CDR3 region: CASSRTLTNSPLHF. CDR3 nucleotides: TGTGCCAGCAGCAGGACACTCACTAATTCACCCCTCCACTTT.